The present entry profiles one T cell receptor beta chain with its context. The target antigen is unknown. The data originate from a study of cytomegalovirus exposure and HLA in healthy donors. Study in general: Falling in the Caucasian-associated ancestry cluster were roughly 86% of approximately 410 genotyped donors.

Regarding the study as a whole: Cytomegalovirus association was assigned to under 200 TCR beta chains. Apparent HLA restriction characterized most CMV-associated TCR beta chains in a later analysis.

PCR used 60 Vbeta primers and 13 Jbeta primers. Using immunoSEQ multiplex PCR, the repertoire was profiled, and TCRdb retains in-frame clones only, with some absent. The sample has around 60,000 clones, more than 70% seen once. The CDR3 is made up of 11 amino acids. V lost 6 bases and J 3 bases, leaving 5 bases between the germline ends. Germline V lookup: CDR1 MNHEY, CDR2 SVGAGI. Sequenced sample: PBMCs. The TCR comes from a woman between 40 and 50 years old in good health and CMV-seropositive. The chain carries TRBV6-5 and TRBJ1-2; D call uncertain. The CDR3 sequence is CASRRDYGYTF. CDR3 nucleotide sequence: TGTGCCAGCAGACGGGACTATGGCTACACCTTC.